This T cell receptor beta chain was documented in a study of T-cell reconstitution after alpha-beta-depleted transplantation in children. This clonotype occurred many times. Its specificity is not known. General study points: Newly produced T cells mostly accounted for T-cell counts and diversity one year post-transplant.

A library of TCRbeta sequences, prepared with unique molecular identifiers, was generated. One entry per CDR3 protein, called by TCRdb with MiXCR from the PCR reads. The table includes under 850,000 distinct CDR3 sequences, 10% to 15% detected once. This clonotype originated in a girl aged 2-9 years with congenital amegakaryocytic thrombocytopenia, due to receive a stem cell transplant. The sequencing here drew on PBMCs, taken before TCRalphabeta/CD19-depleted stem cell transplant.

CDR3 sequence reads: CASSLGSFNNEQFF. In nucleotides, the CDR3 is TGCGCCAGCAGCTTGGGTAGCTTCAACAATGAGCAGTTCTTC. The chain uses TRBV5-1 and TRBJ2-1; no definite D call. CDR3 length: 14 amino acids. CDR1 and CDR2 from the germline V gene are SGHRS and YFSETQ. V gave up 0 bases and J gave up 5 bases, with 9 bases separating them. The whole variable domain, remainder taken from reference TRBV5-1 and TRBJ2-1, is KAGVTQTPRYLIKTRGQQVTLSCSPISGHRSVSWYQQTPGQGLQFLFEYFSETQRNKGNFPGRFSGRQFSNSRSEMNVSTLELGDSALYLCASSLGSFNNEQFFGPGTRLTVL.